The rows below give T cell receptor beta chains drawn from one sample of a study of preoperative IRX-2 immunotherapy in early breast cancer. The assay was immunoSEQ multiplex PCR, and TCRdb's table has in-frame clones only and misses some. The data show 3,000 to 4,000 clones, around 73% seen once. The specimen was tumor tissue, collected after IRX-2 immunotherapy. The receptors derive from a human donor with breast cancer. CDR3s include the opening cysteine and the closing phenylalanine or tryptophan. A D gene is named only where the DNA matches it firmly. Clone size is not always given. Where it is, it says once, few, many or a class for expanded clones.

>TRBJ2-7|-|-|TRBV25-1
CASSGRNSYEQYF
TGTGCCAGCTCGGGACGGAACTCCTACGAGCAGTACTTC
>TRBJ2-1|-|-|TRBV14
CASSRSGAYNEQFF
TGTGCCAGCAGCCGGAGCGGAGCCTACAATGAGCAGTTCTTC
>TRBJ2-7|-|-|TRBV6-8
CASSKPRDGFSYEQYF
TGTGCCAGCAGTAAACCTCGGGACGGCTTTTCCTACGAGCAGTACTTC
>TRBJ2-7|TRBD1|-|TRBV5-1
CASSFDRGSSYEQYF
TGCGCCAGCAGCTTTGACAGGGGATCAAGCTACGAGCAGTACTTC
>TRBJ1-6|-|-|TRBV6-8
CASRTTVEDNSPLHF
TGTGCCAGCAGGACGACCGTGGAGGATAATTCACCCCTCCACTTT
>TRBJ2-2|TRBD2|large|TRBV12-5
CASTKLAGAFLAGELFF
TGTGCCAGCACCAAACTAGCGGGAGCTTTCCTCGCCGGGGAGCTGTTTTTT
>TRBJ2-7|-|-|TRBV28
CASSSTTYEQYF
TGTGCCAGCAGTTCGACTACCTACGAGCAGTACTTC
>TRBJ1-2|-|-|TRBV18
CASSNSAEGRGGYTF
TGTGCCAGCTCAAACTCCGCTGAGGGGCGCGGAGGCTACACCTTC
>TRBJ2-7|-|-|TRBV6-1
CASSEAIPGTPGYEQYF
TGTGCCAGCAGTGAAGCAATTCCCGGGACACCGGGCTACGAGCAGTACTTC
>TRBJ2-1|-|-|TRBV12-5
CASTLSYGNEQFF
TGTGCCAGCACCCTTTCCTATGGCAATGAGCAGTTCTTC
>TRBJ2-7|-|-|TRBV5-1
CASSLAPHPYEQYF
TGCGCCAGCAGCTTGGCTCCTCACCCCTACGAGCAGTACTTC
>TRBJ2-7|-|-|TRBV25-1
CASSLGGNEYEQYF
TGTGCCAGCAGTTTAGGGGGGAATGAGTACGAGCAGTACTTC
>TRBJ1-3|-|-|TRBV11-3
CASSLVAGTGNTIYF
TGTGCCAGCAGCTTAGTCGCTGGGACTGGAAACACCATATATTTT
>TRBJ1-5|-|-|TRBV19
CASSRGQYSNQPQHF
TGTGCCAGTAGCAGAGGACAGTATAGCAATCAGCCCCAGCATTTT
>TRBJ2-7|TRBD1|-|TRBV29-1
CSVRTGNYEQYF
TGCAGCGTCCGGACAGGGAACTACGAGCAGTACTTC
>TRBJ2-1|TRBD2|-|TRBV29-1
CSVQGTSGRMDEQFF
TGCAGCGTTCAAGGGACTAGCGGGAGAATGGATGAGCAGTTCTTC
>TRBJ2-4|-|-|TRBV11-3
CASGEGISDKNIQYF
TGTGCCAGCGGTGAGGGGATAAGTGACAAAAACATTCAGTACTTC
>TRBJ1-5|-|once|TRBV28
CASKEEPHISLGNQPQHF
TGTGCCAGCAAGGAAGAACCCCATATATCGCTTGGCAATCAGCCCCAGCATTTT
>TRBJ2-5|-|few|TRBV6-8
CASERTGRGETQYF
TGTGCCAGCGAGCGGACAGGGAGGGGAGAGACCCAGTACTTC
>TRBJ1-1|-|few|TRBV29-1
CSVGRATATEAFF
TGCAGCGTTGGGCGGGCAACGGCCACTGAAGCTTTCTTT
>TRBJ1-1|TRBD1|once|TRBV11-3
CASSLPGGKTEAFF
TGTGCCAGCAGCTTACCAGGGGGGAAAACTGAAGCTTTCTTT
>TRBJ2-3|-|-|TRBV6-8
CAIRGGQEADTQYF
TGTGCCATCAGGGGGGGGCAGGAAGCAGATACGCAGTATTTT
>TRBJ1-1|TRBD1|few|TRBV19
CASSENRGRAFF
TGTGCCAGTAGTGAAAACAGGGGGCGAGCTTTCTTT
>TRBJ2-7|-|-|TRBV6-8
CASSSNPAYEQYF
TGTGCCAGCAGTTCAAACCCCGCCTACGAGCAGTACTTC
>TRBJ1-5|-|few|TRBV6-8
CASSLFSNQPQHF
TGTGCCAGCAGTCTTTTTAGCAATCAGCCCCAGCATTTT
>TRBJ2-5|TRBD2|-|TRBV15
CATSTTGTRMETQYF
TGTGCCACCAGCACGACCGGGACTAGGATGGAGACCCAGTACTTC
>TRBJ1-4|-|-|TRBV19
CASSIVSEGWEKLFF
TGTGCCAGTAGTATAGTCTCGGAAGGCTGGGAAAAACTGTTTTTT
>TRBJ1-3|-|-|TRBV7-4
CASSLAGPQATAGNTIYF
TGTGCCAGCAGCTTAGCCGGCCCACAGGCGACCGCTGGAAACACCATATATTTT